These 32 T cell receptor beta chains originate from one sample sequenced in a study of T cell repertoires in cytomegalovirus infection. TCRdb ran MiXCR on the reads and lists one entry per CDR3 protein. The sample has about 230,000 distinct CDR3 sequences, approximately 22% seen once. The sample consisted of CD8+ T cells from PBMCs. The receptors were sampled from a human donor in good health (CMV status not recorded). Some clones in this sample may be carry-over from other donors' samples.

The CDR3 DNA reads as TGTGCCAGCAGCTCAGGGGAATTGGTTTTCTACGAGCAGTACTTC. Its translation is CASSSGELVFYEQYF. This rearrangement joins TRBV11-2 to TRBJ2-7; tentative D call: TRBD1 (6 bases). Germline CDR1 is SGHAT and CDR2 is FQNNGV. The V and J ends lost 4 bases and 3 bases respectively, with 16 bases between them. The CDR3 is made up of 15 amino acids.

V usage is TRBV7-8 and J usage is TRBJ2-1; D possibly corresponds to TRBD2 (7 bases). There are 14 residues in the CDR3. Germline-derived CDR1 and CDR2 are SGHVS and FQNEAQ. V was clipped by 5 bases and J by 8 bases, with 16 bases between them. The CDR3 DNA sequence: TGTGCCAGCAGCCACCTGGGGGGGGGCGATGAGCAGTTCTTC. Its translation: CASSHLGGGDEQFF.

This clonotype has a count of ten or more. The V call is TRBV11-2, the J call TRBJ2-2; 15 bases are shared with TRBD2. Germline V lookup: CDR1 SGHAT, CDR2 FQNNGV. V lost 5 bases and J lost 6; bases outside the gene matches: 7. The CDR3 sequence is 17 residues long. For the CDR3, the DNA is TGTGCCAGCAGCGCCCGGACTAGCGGGGGGGCCCCCGGGGAGCTGTTTTTT. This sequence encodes CASSARTSGGAPGELFF.

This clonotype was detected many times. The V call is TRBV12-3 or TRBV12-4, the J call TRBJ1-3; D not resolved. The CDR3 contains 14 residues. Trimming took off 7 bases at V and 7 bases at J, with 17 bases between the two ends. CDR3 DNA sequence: TGTGCCAGCAACAACCCCGTCGTGGATAACACCATATATTTT. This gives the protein CASNNPVVDNTIYF.

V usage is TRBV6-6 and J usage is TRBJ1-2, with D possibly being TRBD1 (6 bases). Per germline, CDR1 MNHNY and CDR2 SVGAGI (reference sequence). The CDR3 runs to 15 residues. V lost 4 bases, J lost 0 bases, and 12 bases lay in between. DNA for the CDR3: TGTGCCAGCAGTTTAGGGACACGGTCTAACTATGGCTACACCTTC. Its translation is CASSLGTRSNYGYTF.

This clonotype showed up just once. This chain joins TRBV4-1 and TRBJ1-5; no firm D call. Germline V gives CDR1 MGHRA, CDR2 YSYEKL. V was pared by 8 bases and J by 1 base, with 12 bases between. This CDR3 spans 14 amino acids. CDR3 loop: CASGVEQSNQPQHF. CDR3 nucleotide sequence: TGCGCCAGCGGCGTGGAGCAGAGCAATCAGCCCCAGCATTTT.

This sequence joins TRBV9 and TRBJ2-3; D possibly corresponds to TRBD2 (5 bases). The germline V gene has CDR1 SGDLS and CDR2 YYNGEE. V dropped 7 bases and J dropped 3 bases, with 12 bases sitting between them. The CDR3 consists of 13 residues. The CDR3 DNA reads TGTGCCAGCTCTCCGACTATAACAGATACGCAGTATTTT. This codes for CASSPTITDTQYF.

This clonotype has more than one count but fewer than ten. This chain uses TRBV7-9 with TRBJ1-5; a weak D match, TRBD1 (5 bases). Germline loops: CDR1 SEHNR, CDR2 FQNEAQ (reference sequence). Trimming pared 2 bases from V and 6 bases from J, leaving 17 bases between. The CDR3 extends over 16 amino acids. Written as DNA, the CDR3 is TGTGCCAGCAGCTTAATTCCTCGGGCCCAGGGTCAGCCCCAGCATTTT. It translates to CASSLIPRAQGQPQHF.

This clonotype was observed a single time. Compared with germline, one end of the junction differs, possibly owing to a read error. The CDR3 DNA reads TGTGCCAGCAGCCCCAGCGGGGGTAGCAAAGATACGCAGTATTTT. Translation: CASSPSGGSKDTQYF. This chain connects TRBV12-3 or TRBV12-4 to TRBJ2-3, with 8 bases matching TRBD2. The CDR3 has 15 residues.

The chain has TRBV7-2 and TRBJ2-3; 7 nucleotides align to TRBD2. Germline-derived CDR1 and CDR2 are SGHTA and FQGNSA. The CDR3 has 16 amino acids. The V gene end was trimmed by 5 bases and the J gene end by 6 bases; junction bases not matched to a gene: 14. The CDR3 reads CASSAYRTRKEDTQYF. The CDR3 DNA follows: TGTGCCAGCAGCGCCTACCGGACTAGGAAGGAGGATACGCAGTATTTT.

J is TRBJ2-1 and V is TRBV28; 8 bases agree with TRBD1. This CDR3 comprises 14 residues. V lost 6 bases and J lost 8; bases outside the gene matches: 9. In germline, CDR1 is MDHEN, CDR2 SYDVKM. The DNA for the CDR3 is TGTGCCAGCAGAGGGGACAGGTATTCAGATGAGCAGTTCTTC. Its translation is CASRGDRYSDEQFF.

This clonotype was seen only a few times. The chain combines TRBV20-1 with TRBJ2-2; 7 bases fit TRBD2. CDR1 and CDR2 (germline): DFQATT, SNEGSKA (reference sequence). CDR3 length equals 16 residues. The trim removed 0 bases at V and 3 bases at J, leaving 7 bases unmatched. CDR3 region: CSARDPRLADTGELFF. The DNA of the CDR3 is TGCAGTGCTAGAGACCCCCGACTAGCAGACACCGGGGAGCTGTTTTTT.

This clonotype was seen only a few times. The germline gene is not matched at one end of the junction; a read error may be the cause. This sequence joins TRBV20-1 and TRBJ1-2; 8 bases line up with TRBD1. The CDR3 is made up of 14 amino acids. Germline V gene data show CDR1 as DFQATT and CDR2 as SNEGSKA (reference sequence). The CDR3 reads CSARETGATYDYTF. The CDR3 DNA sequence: TGCAGTGCTAGGGAGACAGGGGCGACATATGACTACACCTTC.

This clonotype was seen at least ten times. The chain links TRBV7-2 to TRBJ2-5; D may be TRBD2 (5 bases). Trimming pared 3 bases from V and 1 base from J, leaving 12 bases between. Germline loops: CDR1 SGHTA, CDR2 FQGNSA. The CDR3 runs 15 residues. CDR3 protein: CASSFYPGSQETQYF. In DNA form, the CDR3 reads TGTGCCAGCAGCTTTTATCCGGGGAGCCAAGAGACCCAGTACTTC.

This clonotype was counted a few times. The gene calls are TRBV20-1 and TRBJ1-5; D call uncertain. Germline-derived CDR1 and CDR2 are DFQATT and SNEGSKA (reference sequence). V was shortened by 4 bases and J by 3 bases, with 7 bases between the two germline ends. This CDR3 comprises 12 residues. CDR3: CSAIGINQPQHF. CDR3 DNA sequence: TGCAGTGCTATTGGCATCAATCAGCCCCAGCATTTT.

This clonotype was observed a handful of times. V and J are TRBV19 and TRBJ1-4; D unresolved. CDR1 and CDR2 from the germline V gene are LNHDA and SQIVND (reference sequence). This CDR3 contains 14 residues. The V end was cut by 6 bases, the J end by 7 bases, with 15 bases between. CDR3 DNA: TGTGCCAGTAGGGCCGACCGGCGCGGTGAAAAACTGTTTTTT. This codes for CASRADRRGEKLFF.

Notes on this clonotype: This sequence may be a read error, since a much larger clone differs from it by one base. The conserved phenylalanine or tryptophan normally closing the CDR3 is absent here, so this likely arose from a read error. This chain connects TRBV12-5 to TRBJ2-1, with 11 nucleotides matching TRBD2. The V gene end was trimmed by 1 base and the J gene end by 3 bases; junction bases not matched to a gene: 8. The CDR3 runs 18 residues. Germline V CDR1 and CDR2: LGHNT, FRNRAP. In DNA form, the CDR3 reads TGTGCTAGTGGTTTGGCGATAGCGGGGGGGCTTCTCTACAATGAGCAGTTCTCC. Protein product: CASGLAIAGGLLYNEQFS.

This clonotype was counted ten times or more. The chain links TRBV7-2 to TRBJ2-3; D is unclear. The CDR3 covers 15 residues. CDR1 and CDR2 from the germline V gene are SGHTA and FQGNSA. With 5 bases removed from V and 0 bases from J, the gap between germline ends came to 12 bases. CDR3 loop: CASSPDEASTDTQYF. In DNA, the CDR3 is TGTGCCAGCAGCCCTGACGAGGCAAGCACAGATACGCAGTATTTT.

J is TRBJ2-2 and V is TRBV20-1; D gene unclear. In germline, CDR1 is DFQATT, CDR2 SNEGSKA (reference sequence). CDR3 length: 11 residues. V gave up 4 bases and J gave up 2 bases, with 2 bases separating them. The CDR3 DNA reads TGCAGTGCTACCAACACCGGGGAGCTGTTTTTT. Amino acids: CSATNTGELFF.

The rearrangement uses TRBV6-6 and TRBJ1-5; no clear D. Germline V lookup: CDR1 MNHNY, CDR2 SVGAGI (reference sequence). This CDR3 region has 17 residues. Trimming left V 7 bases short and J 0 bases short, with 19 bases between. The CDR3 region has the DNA TGTGCCAGCACCGGGCCTGTGATGGTCAATAGCAATCAGCCCCAGCATTTT. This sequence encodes CASTGPVMVNSNQPQHF.

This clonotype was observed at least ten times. The CDR3 is CASSQDRQGTRNTEAFF. The CDR3 region has the DNA TGCGCCAGCAGCCAAGATCGCCAGGGGACTCGGAACACTGAAGCTTTCTTT. J is TRBJ1-1 and V is TRBV4-1; the D gene is possibly TRBD1 (6 bases). The V and J ends lost 0 bases and 1 base respectively, with 15 bases between them. This CDR3 has 17 residues. The germline CDR1 and CDR2 sequences are MGHRA and YSYEKL.

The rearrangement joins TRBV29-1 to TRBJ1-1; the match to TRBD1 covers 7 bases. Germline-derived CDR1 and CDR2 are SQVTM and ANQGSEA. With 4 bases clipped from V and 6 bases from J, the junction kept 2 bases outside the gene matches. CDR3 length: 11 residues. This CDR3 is CSVGGTAEAFF. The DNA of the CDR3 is TGCAGCGTTGGAGGGACAGCTGAAGCTTTCTTT.

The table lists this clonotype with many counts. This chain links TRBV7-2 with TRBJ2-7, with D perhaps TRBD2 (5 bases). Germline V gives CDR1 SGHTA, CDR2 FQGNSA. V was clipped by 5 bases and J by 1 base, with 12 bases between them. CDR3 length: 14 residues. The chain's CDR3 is CASSISVGSYEQYF. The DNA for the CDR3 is TGTGCCAGCAGCATTAGCGTTGGATCCTACGAGCAGTACTTC.

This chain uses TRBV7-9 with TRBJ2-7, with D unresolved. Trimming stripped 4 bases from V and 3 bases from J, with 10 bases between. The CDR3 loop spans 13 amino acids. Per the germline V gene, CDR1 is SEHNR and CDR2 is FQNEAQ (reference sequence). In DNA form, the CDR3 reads TGTGCCAGCAGCTCAGGTTTCGGCTACGAGCAGTACTTC. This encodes CASSSGFGYEQYF.

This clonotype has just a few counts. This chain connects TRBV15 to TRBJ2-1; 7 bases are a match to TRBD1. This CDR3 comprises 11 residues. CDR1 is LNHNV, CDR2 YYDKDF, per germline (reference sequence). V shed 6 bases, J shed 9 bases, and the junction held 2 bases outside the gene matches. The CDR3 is CATSNRGEQFF. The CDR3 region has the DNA TGTGCCACCAGTAACAGGGGTGAGCAGTTCTTC. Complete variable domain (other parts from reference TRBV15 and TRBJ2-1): DAMVIQNPRYQVTQFGKPVTLSCSQTLNHNVMYWYQQKSSQAPKLLFHYYDKDFNNEADTPDNFQSRRPNTSFCFLDIRSPGLGDTAMYLCATSNRGEQFFGPGTRLTVL.

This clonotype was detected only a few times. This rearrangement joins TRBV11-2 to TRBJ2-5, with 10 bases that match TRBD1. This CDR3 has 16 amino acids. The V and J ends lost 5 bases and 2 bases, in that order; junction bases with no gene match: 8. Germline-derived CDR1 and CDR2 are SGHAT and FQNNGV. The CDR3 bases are TGTGCCAGCAGCCCCTTCGGGACAGGGGTTCAAGAGACCCAGTACTTC. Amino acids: CASSPFGTGVQETQYF.

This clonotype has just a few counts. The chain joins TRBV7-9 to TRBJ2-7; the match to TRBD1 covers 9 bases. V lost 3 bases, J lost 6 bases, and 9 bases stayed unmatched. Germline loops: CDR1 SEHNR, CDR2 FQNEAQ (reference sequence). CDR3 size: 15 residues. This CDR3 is CASSFLGTGPIEQYF. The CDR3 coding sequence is TGTGCCAGCAGCTTCCTTGGGACAGGGCCTATCGAGCAGTACTTC.

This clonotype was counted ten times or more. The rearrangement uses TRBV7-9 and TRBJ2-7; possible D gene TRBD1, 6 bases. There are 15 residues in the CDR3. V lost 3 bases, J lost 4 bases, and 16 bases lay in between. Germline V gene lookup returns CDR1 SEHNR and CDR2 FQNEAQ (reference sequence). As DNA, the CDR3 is TGTGCCAGCAGCTTCGGCCCAACAGGGTCTTACGAGCAGTACTTC. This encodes CASSFGPTGSYEQYF.

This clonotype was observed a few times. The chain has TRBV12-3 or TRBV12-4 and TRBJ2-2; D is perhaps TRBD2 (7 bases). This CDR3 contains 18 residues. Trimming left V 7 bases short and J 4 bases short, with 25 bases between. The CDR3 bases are TGTGCCAGCACCCACGTGGGTGGGGGGGCCTTTAGCACCGGGGAGCTGTTTTTT. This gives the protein CASTHVGGGAFSTGELFF.

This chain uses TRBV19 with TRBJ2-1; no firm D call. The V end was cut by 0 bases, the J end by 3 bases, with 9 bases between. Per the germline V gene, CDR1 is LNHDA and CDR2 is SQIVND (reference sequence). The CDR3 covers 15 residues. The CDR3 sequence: CASSIDSTSYNEQFF. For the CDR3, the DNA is TGTGCCAGTAGTATAGATAGTACCAGCTACAATGAGCAGTTCTTC.

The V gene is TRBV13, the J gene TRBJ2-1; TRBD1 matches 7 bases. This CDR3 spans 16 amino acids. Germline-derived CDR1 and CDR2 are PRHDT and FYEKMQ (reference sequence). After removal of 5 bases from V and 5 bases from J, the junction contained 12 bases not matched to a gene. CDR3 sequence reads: CASSPPDRVHHNEQFF. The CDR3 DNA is TGTGCCAGCAGCCCCCCCGACAGGGTCCATCACAATGAGCAGTTCTTC.

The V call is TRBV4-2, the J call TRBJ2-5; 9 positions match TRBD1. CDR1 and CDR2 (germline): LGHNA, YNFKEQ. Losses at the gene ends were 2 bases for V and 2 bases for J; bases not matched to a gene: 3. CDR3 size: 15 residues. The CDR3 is CASSQLDRGQETQYF. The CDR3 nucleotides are TGTGCCAGCAGCCAATTGGACAGGGGACAAGAGACCCAGTACTTC.